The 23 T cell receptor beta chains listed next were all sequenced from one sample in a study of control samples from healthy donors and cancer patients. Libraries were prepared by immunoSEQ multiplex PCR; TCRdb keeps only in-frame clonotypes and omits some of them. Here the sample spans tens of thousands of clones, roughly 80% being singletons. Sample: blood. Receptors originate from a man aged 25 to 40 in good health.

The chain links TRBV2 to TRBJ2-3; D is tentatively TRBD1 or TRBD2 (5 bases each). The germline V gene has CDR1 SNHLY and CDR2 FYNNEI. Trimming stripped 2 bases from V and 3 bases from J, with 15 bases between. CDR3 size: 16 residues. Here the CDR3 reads CASSESVRGGTDTQYF. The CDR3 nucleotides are TGTGCCAGCAGTGAATCGGTACGGGGCGGAACAGATACGCAGTATTTT.

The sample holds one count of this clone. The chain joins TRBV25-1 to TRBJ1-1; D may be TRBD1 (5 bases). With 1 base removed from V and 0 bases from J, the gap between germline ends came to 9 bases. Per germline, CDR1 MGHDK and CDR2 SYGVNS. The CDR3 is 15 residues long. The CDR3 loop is CASSESGDLNTEAFF. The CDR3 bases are TGTGCCAGCAGTGAATCGGGGGATTTGAACACTGAAGCTTTCTTT.

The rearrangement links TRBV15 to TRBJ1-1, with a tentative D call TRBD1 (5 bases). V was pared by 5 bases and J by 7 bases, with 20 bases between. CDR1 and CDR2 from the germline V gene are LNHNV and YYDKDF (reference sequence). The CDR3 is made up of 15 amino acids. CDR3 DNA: TGTGCCACCAGCGAGGGACTTTCTTGGGATGTTGAAGCTTTCTTT. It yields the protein CATSEGLSWDVEAFF. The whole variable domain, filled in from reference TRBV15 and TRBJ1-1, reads DAMVIQNPRYQVTQFGKPVTLSCSQTLNHNVMYWYQQKSSQAPKLLFHYYDKDFNNEADTPDNFQSRRPNTSFCFLDIRSPGLGDTAMYLCATSEGLSWDVEAFFGQGTRLTVV.

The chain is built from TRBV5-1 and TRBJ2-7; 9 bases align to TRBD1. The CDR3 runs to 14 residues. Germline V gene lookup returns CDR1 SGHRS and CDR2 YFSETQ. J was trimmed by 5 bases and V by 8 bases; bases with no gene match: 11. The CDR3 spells CARAPGQGRNEQYF. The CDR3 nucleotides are TGCGCCAGGGCACCGGGACAGGGAAGAAACGAGCAGTACTTC.

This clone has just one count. CDR3 residues: CASSYAGLRSIQYF. The CDR3 bases are TGTGCCAGCAGTTACGCCGGGTTAAGAAGCATTCAGTACTTC. The V call is TRBV6-5, the J call TRBJ2-4, with D hard to call. Trimming removed 2 bases at V and 9 bases at J, with 14 bases between. The CDR3 is made up of 14 amino acids. CDR1 and CDR2 (germline): MNHEY, SVGAGI.

CDR3: CASSVGQNYGYTF. CDR3 coding DNA: TGTGCCAGCTCAGTGGGACAGAACTATGGCTACACCTTC. The chain is built from TRBV18 and TRBJ1-2; 7 bases are a match to TRBD1. The CDR3 consists of 13 residues. Germline CDR1 and CDR2: KGHSH and LQKENI. With V trimmed by 5 bases and J by 2 bases, 2 bases remained unmatched.

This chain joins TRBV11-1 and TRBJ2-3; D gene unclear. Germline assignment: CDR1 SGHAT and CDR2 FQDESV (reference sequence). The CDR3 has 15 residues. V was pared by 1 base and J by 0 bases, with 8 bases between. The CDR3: CASSLGGMSTDTQYF. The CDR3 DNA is TGTGCCAGCAGCTTAGGTGGGATGAGCACAGATACGCAGTATTTT.

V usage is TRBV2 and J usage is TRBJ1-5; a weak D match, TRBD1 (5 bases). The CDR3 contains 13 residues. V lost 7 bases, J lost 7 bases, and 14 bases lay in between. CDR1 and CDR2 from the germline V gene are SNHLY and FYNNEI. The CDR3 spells CASTVGVRQPQHF. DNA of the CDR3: TGTGCCAGCACTGTGGGGGTTCGGCAGCCCCAGCATTTT.

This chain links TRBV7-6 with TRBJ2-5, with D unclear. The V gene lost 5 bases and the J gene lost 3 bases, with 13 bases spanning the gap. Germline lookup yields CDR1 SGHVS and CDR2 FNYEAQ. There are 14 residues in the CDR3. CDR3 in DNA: TGTGCCAGCAGCCGGTCCCGATCCAAAGAGACCCAGTACTTC. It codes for CASSRSRSKETQYF.

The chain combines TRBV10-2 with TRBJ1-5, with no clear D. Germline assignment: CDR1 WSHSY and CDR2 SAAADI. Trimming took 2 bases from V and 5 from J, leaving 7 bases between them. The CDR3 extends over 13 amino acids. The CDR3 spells CASSEGPDQPQHF. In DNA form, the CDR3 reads TGCGCCAGCAGTGAGGGACCGGATCAGCCCCAGCATTTT.

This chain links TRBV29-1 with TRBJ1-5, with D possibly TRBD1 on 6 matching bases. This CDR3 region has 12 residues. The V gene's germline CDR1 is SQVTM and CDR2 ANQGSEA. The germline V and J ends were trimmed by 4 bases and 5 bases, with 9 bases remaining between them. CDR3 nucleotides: TGCAGCGTTGGGGACATGGATCAGCCCCAGCATTTT. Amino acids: CSVGDMDQPQHF. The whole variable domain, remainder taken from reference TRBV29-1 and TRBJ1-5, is SAVISQKPSRDICQRGTSLTIQCQVDSQVTMMFWYRQQPGQSLTLIATANQGSEATYESGFVIDKFPISRPNLTFSTLTVSNMSPEDSSIYLCSVGDMDQPQHFGDGTRLSIL.

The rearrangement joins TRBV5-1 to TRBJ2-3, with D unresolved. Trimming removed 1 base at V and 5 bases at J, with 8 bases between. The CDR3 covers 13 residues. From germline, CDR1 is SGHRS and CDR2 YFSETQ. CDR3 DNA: TGCGCCAGCAGCTTGACCCGCGGAGATACGCAGTATTTT. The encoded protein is CASSLTRGDTQYF.

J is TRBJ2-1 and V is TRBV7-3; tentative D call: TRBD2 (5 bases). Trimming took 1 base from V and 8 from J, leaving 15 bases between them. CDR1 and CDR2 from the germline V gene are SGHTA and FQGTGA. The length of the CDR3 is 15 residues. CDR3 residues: CASSLSIRGRDEQFF. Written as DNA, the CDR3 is TGTGCCAGCAGCTTAAGCATAAGAGGGCGGGATGAGCAGTTCTTC.

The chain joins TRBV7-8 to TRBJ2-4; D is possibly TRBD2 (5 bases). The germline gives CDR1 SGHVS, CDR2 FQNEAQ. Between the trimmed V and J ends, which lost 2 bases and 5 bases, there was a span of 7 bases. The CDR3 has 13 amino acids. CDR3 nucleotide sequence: TGTGCCAGCAGCTTAATCGGGGAAAACATTCAGTACTTC. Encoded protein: CASSLIGENIQYF.

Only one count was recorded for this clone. The CDR3 nucleotides are TGTGCCAGCAGCTTAAACTATGGCTACACCTTC. It codes for CASSLNYGYTF. The chain links TRBV7-2 to TRBJ1-2; D remains unclear. From germline, CDR1 is SGHTA and CDR2 FQGNSA. This CDR3 spans 11 amino acids. Trimming shortened V by 2 bases and J by 2 bases, and 0 bases separated the two germline ends.

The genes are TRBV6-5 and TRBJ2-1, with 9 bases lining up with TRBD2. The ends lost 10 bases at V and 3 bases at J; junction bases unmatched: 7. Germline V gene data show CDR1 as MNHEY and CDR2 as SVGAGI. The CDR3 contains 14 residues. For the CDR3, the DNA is TGTGCCATTGCGCGGGGGGGCCTCTACAATGAGCAGTTCTTC. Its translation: CAIARGGLYNEQFF.

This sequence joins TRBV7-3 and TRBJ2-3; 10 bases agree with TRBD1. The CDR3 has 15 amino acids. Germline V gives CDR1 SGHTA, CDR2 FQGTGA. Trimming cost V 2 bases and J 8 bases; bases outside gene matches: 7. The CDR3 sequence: CASSLVGQGSPTQYF. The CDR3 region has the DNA TGTGCCAGCAGCTTAGTGGGACAGGGGTCTCCTACGCAGTATTTT.

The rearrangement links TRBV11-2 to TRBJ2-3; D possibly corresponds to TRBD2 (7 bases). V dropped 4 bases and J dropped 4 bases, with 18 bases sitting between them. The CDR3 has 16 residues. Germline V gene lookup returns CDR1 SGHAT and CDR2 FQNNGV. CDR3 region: CASSSFPRGGADTQYF. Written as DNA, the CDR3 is TGTGCCAGCAGCTCCTTCCCAAGGGGGGGGGCAGATACGCAGTATTTT.

Written as DNA, the CDR3 is TGTGCCAGCAGCGTAGGACGGAACACTGAAGCTTTCTTT. Its translation: CASSVGRNTEAFF. V gene TRBV9 combines with J gene TRBJ1-1, with no clear D. Germline values: CDR1 SGDLS, CDR2 YYNGEE. V was clipped by 0 bases and J by 1 base, with 4 bases between them. CDR3 length: 13 amino acids.

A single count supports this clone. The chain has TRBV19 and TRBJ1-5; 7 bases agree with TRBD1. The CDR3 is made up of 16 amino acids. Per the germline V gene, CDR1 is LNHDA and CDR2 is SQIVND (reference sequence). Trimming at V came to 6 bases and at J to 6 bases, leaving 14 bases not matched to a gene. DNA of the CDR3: TGTGCCAGTAGCACGGCGGGGGCAGGGGGTTCTCAGCCCCAGCATTTT. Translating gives CASSTAGAGGSQPQHF.

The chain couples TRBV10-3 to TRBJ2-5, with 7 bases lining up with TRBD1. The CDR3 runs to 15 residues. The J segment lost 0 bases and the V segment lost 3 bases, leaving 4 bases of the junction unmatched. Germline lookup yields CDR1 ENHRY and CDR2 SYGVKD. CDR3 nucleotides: TGTGCCATCAGTGACGGACAGGCCCACCAAGAGACCCAGTACTTC. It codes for CAISDGQAHQETQYF.

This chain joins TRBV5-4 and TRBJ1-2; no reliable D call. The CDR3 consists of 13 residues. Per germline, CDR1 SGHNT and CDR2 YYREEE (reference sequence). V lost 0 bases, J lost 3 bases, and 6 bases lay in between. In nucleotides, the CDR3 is TGTGCCAGCAGCTTGGGGGCCGACTATGGCTACACCTTC. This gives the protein CASSLGADYGYTF.

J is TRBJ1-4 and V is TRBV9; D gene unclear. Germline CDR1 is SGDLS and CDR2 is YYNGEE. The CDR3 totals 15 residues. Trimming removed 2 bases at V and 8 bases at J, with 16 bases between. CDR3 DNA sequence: TGTGCCAGCAGCGTCGGGCAGTCTCCTACAGAAAAACTGTTTTTT. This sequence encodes CASSVGQSPTEKLFF.